A single sample is the source of the 2 T cell receptor beta chains below, sequenced in a study of blood T cell repertoires in COVID-19. Clones were sequenced by immunoSEQ multiplex PCR, and TCRdb holds only the in-frame ones, with some missing. This repertoire shows about 190,000 clones, over 75% found once; its top ten account for 5.5% to 7%. The source material was peripheral blood. The source is a woman between 40 and 50 years old who had recovered from COVID-19.

The chain combines TRBV27 with TRBJ2-3, with a possible D match to TRBD2 (6 bases). Germline CDR1 reads MNHEY; CDR2 reads SMNVEV (reference sequence). CDR3 length: 14 amino acids. V lost 4 bases, J lost 6 bases, and 14 bases lay in between. The chain's CDR3 is CASSSPGLYDTQYF. The CDR3 bases are TGTGCCAGCAGTTCACCGGGACTCTACGATACGCAGTATTTT.

V is TRBV5-1 and J is TRBJ2-1, with 9 bases fitting TRBD1. Per the germline V gene, CDR1 is SGHRS and CDR2 is YFSETQ. V shed 6 bases and J 4 bases; nucleotides not matched to a gene: 8. The CDR3 runs to 15 residues. CDR3 amino acids: CASTKPGQGYNEQFF. CDR3 nucleotides: TGCGCCAGCACGAAGCCGGGACAGGGATACAATGAGCAGTTCTTC.